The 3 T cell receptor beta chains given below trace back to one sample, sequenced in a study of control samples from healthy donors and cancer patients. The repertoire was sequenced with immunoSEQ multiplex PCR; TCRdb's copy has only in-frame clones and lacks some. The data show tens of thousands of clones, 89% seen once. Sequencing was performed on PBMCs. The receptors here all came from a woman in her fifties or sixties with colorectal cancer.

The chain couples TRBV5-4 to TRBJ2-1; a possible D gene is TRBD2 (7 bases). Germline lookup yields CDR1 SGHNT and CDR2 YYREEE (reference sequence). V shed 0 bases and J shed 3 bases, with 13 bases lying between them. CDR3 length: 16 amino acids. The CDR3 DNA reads TGTGCCAGCAGCTTGGGGCGCGGGGGCCGCTACAATGAGCAGTTCTTC. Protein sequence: CASSLGRGGRYNEQFF.

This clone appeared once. CDR3 DNA: TGTGCCAGCAGTCCGGACTTTCACACTGAAGCTTTCTTT. Translating it yields CASSPDFHTEAFF. The chain employs TRBV12-3 or TRBV12-4 and TRBJ1-1; D uncertain. This CDR3 has 13 residues. Trimming shortened V by 5 bases and J by 3 bases, and 10 bases separated the two germline ends.

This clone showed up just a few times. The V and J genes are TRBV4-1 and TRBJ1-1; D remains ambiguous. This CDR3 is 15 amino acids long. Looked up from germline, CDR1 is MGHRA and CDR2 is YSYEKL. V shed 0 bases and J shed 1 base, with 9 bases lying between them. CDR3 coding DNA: TGCGCCAGCAGCCAAGATCCCCGAGGGAACACTGAAGCTTTCTTT. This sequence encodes CASSQDPRGNTEAFF.